Listed here are 30 T cell receptor beta chains from one sample, sequenced in a study of OX40 agonist ivuxolimab in advanced cancers. Measured with immunoSEQ multiplex PCR; TCRdb has only the in-frame clones, and not every one. The sample yields roughly 53,000 clones, roughly 80% seen once. The starting material was CD4+ or CD8+ T cells sorted from blood, obtained in a trial of the OX40 agonist ivuxolimab. The source of these receptors is an adult with an advanced solid tumor such as melanoma, head and neck, liver or kidney cancer.

The chain has TRBV6-5 and TRBJ2-7; D uncertain. In germline, CDR1 is MNHEY, CDR2 SVGAGI. The CDR3 consists of 13 residues. The ends were cut back, 7 bases at V and 5 bases at J, with 15 bases in the middle. The CDR3 here is CASTISPRNEQYF. CDR3 sequence (DNA): TGTGCCAGCACCATATCCCCTAGGAACGAGCAGTACTTC.

The rearrangement links TRBV28 to TRBJ2-7, with 11 bases aligning to TRBD2. Trimming cost V 6 bases and J 4 bases; bases outside gene matches: 8. Per the germline V gene, CDR1 is MDHEN and CDR2 is SYDVKM. This CDR3 region has 15 residues. Here the CDR3 DNA reads TGTGCCAGCAGAGACTCGGGACTAGCGGATTACGAGCAGTACTTC. It encodes CASRDSGLADYEQYF.

The sample holds one count of this clone. The chain couples TRBV7-9 to TRBJ2-2, with 9 bases matching TRBD1. The CDR3 extends over 15 amino acids. The trim removed 5 bases at V and 4 bases at J, leaving 5 bases unmatched. The germline V gene has CDR1 SEHNR and CDR2 FQNEAQ (reference sequence). In DNA, the CDR3 is TGTGCCAGCAGCCCCGGGACAGGGAGCACCGGGGAGCTGTTTTTT. Translation gives CASSPGTGSTGELFF.

The chain has TRBV7-3 and TRBJ2-2; TRBD2 matches 7 bases. The CDR3 sequence is 17 residues long. With V trimmed by 0 bases and J by 0 bases, 4 bases remained unmatched. Germline lookup yields CDR1 SGHTA and CDR2 FQGTGA. CDR3 DNA: TGTGCCAGCAGCTTAACGAGGAGCGGGGCGAACACCGGGGAGCTGTTTTTT. Translation: CASSLTRSGANTGELFF.

The genes are TRBV14 and TRBJ2-7; D uncertain. Germline values: CDR1 SGHDN, CDR2 FVKESK. The CDR3 loop spans 14 amino acids. V was cut by 4 bases and J by 2 bases, with 12 bases left in between. This CDR3 reads CASSPKNPPYEQYF. CDR3 DNA: TGTGCCAGCAGCCCTAAAAACCCCCCCTACGAGCAGTACTTC.

The chain joins TRBV6-6 to TRBJ1-3; no reliable D call. Trimming took 6 bases from V and 0 from J, leaving 12 bases between them. The CDR3 loop spans 15 amino acids. Germline V lookup: CDR1 MNHNY, CDR2 SVGAGI (reference sequence). The DNA of the CDR3 is TGTGCCAGCAGCCCCATGGAGCTCTCTGGAAACACCATATATTTT. Protein: CASSPMELSGNTIYF.

The rearrangement uses TRBV5-4 and TRBJ1-1, with a possible D match to TRBD1 (5 bases). Germline V lookup: CDR1 SGHNT, CDR2 YYREEE (reference sequence). The CDR3 consists of 16 residues. V lost 4 bases and J lost 1, with 17 bases in between. The CDR3 loop is CASSLGGQGRNTEAFF. The CDR3 coding sequence is TGTGCCAGCAGCCTCGGTGGGCAGGGCAGGAACACTGAAGCTTTCTTT.

J is TRBJ2-7 and V is TRBV27; D gene uncertain. This CDR3 has 15 residues. Germline-derived CDR1 and CDR2 are MNHEY and SMNVEV (reference sequence). V gave up 3 bases and J gave up 4 bases, with 16 bases separating them. The CDR3 nucleotides are TGTGCCAGCAGTTTGGGTTTTGGACCAGCTTACGAGCAGTACTTC. Protein product: CASSLGFGPAYEQYF.

V and J are TRBV19 and TRBJ2-1; TRBD1 matches at 9 bases. Germline assignment: CDR1 LNHDA and CDR2 SQIVND (reference sequence). The CDR3 sequence is 14 residues long. V shed 10 bases, J shed 8 bases, and the junction held 12 bases outside the gene matches. The CDR3 region is CAINRGPLFHEQFF. The CDR3 nucleotides read TGTGCCATCAACAGGGGGCCGTTATTCCATGAGCAGTTCTTC.

The genes are TRBV19 and TRBJ2-3; 12 positions agree with TRBD2. Germline CDR1 LNHDA, CDR2 SQIVND (reference sequence). CDR3 size: 15 residues. Unmatched junction bases numbered 8, after V lost 9 bases and J lost 4 bases. This chain's CDR3 is CASRKTSGSPDTQYF. The CDR3 DNA follows: TGTGCCAGCCGAAAGACTAGCGGGAGCCCAGATACGCAGTATTTT.

The CDR3 here is CASSGQIHEKLFF. Here the CDR3 DNA reads TGTGCCAGCAGTGGACAGATCCATGAAAAACTGTTTTTT. The V gene is TRBV6-5, the J gene TRBJ1-4, with D maybe TRBD1 (6 bases). Germline loops: CDR1 MNHEY, CDR2 SVGAGI. The V and J ends lost 5 bases and 6 bases respectively, with 10 bases between them. The CDR3 totals 13 residues.

The CDR3 region is CAISGKGDSYGYTF. In DNA, the CDR3 is TGTGCCATCAGTGGTAAAGGGGATAGCTATGGCTACACCTTC. V gene TRBV10-3 combines with J gene TRBJ1-2; the D gene is possibly TRBD1 (5 bases). Per the germline V gene, CDR1 is ENHRY and CDR2 is SYGVKD. This CDR3 spans 14 amino acids. The V end lost 4 bases, the J end lost 4 bases, and 13 bases lay between the germline ends.

This chain connects TRBV9 to TRBJ2-1; TRBD2 might be the D (6 bases). CDR3 size: 15 residues. Germline CDR1 is SGDLS and CDR2 is YYNGEE. V was cut by 0 bases and J by 6 bases, with 13 bases left in between. In DNA, the CDR3 is TGTGCCAGCAGCGTAGGCGGGGAAGTTTTCAATGAGCAGTTCTTC. This encodes CASSVGGEVFNEQFF.

The rearrangement links TRBV5-1 to TRBJ1-4, with 7 bases aligning to TRBD1. The length of the CDR3 is 15 residues. The V segment lost 3 bases and the J segment 3 bases; nucleotides outside the gene matches: 5. Germline loops: CDR1 SGHRS, CDR2 YFSETQ. The CDR3 here is CASSSVQGANEKLFF. The CDR3, as DNA: TGCGCCAGCAGCTCCGTGCAGGGGGCTAATGAAAAACTGTTTTTT.

The CDR3 region is CASSLVRNTDTQYF. CDR3 in DNA: TGTGCCAGCAGCTTAGTTCGGAACACAGATACGCAGTATTTT. The chain employs TRBV11-2 and TRBJ2-3, with unresolved D. The CDR3 spans 14 residues. Germline lookup yields CDR1 SGHAT and CDR2 FQNNGV. Trimming shortened V by 1 base and J by 2 bases, and 7 bases separated the two germline ends. The variable domain in full, with the rest retrieved from reference TRBV11-2 and TRBJ2-3, is EAGVAQSPRYKIIEKRQSVAFWCNPISGHATLYWYQQILGQGPKLLIQFQNNGVVDDSQLPKDRFSAERLKGVDSTLKIQPAKLEDSAVYLCASSLVRNTDTQYFGPGTRLTVL.

The chain joins TRBV10-3 to TRBJ2-6; either TRBD1 or TRBD2 may supply D (5 bases each). Trimming took off 3 bases at V and 0 bases at J, with 6 bases between the two ends. The CDR3 totals 15 residues. Germline CDR1 and CDR2: ENHRY and SYGVKD. The CDR3 protein is CAISDGTSGANVLTF. In DNA form, the CDR3 reads TGTGCCATCAGTGACGGGACCTCTGGGGCCAACGTCCTGACTTTC.

The J gene is TRBJ2-5, the V gene TRBV6-6; 9 nucleotides line up with TRBD2. The CDR3 runs to 15 residues. The germline V gene encodes CDR1 MNHNY and CDR2 SVGAGI (reference sequence). Trimming removed 5 bases from V and 4 bases from J; junction bases left unmatched: 8. CDR3 sequence (DNA): TGTGCCAGCAGTCAACCACTAGCGGGCTTAGAGACCCAGTACTTC. Encoded protein: CASSQPLAGLETQYF.

The rearrangement uses TRBV5-1 and TRBJ1-1; D remains ambiguous. The V and J ends lost 1 base and 0 bases respectively, with 7 bases between them. The germline V gene encodes CDR1 SGHRS and CDR2 YFSETQ. This CDR3 has 14 amino acids. The chain's CDR3 is CASSLKDLNTEAFF. In DNA, the CDR3 is TGCGCCAGCAGCTTGAAGGACCTGAACACTGAAGCTTTCTTT.

This chain uses TRBV5-4 with TRBJ2-7; no firm D call. Germline CDR1 and CDR2: SGHNT and YYREEE (reference sequence). Trimming shortened V by 1 base and J by 6 bases, and 5 bases separated the two germline ends. The CDR3 length is 11 residues. CDR3 nucleotide sequence: TGTGCCAGCAGCTTGTTGTTCGAGCAGTACTTC. It encodes CASSLLFEQYF. The entire variable domain, with the rest obtained from reference TRBV5-4 and TRBJ2-7, is as follows: ETGVTQSPTHLIKTRGQQVTLRCSSQSGHNTVSWYQQALGQGPQFIFQYYREEENGRGNFPPRFSGLQFPNYSSELNVNALELDDSALYLCASSLLFEQYFGPGTRLTVT.

The CDR3 is CASSLAPRGGASRYEQYF. The CDR3, as DNA: TGTGCCAGCAGCTTAGCTCCCCGGGGTGGGGCCAGCCGTTACGAGCAGTACTTC. The J gene is TRBJ2-7, the V gene TRBV11-2; D may match TRBD1 or TRBD2 (5 bases each). The CDR3 totals 18 residues. Trimming removed 1 base at V and 4 bases at J, with 23 bases between. Germline-derived CDR1 and CDR2 are SGHAT and FQNNGV.

The chain uses TRBV5-1 and TRBJ2-1; the match to TRBD2 covers 7 bases. Germline CDR1 SGHRS, CDR2 YFSETQ. Trimming at V came to 2 bases and at J to 8 bases, leaving 13 bases not matched to a gene. The CDR3 length is 16 residues. The CDR3 nucleotides are TGCGCCAGCAGCTTCGGGGCTAGCGGAGGAGTTGATGAGCAGTTCTTC. The encoded protein is CASSFGASGGVDEQFF. Complete variable domain (other parts from reference TRBV5-1 and TRBJ2-1): KAGVTQTPRYLIKTRGQQVTLSCSPISGHRSVSWYQQTPGQGLQFLFEYFSETQRNKGNFPGRFSGRQFSNSRSEMNVSTLELGDSALYLCASSFGASGGVDEQFFGPGTRLTVL.

The rearrangement uses TRBV29-1 and TRBJ1-1, with 7 bases aligning to TRBD1. Germline CDR1 and CDR2: SQVTM and ANQGSEA. Losses at the gene ends were 6 bases for V and 3 bases for J; bases not matched to a gene: 7. This CDR3 has 13 amino acids. CDR3 coding DNA: TGCAGCGTGAGACCGCAGGGGGACACTGAAGCTTTCTTT. It yields the protein CSVRPQGDTEAFF.

The chain joins TRBV19 to TRBJ2-1; 9 nucleotides align to TRBD1. The CDR3 consists of 15 residues. V lost 1 base and J lost 3; bases outside the gene matches: 1. The germline V gene has CDR1 LNHDA and CDR2 SQIVND (reference sequence). The CDR3 DNA sequence: TGTGCCAGTAGTATAGGGGGACAGGGCTACAATGAGCAGTTCTTC. Translated, it gives CASSIGGQGYNEQFF.

The rearrangement links TRBV5-1 to TRBJ2-2, with 10 nucleotides matching TRBD2. Germline CDR1 reads SGHRS; CDR2 reads YFSETQ. J lost 3 bases, V lost 4 bases, and 6 bases had no gene match. The CDR3 sequence is 16 residues long. CDR3: CASSVLAGLYTGELFF. In nucleotides, the CDR3 is TGCGCCAGCAGCGTACTAGCGGGATTGTACACCGGGGAGCTGTTTTTT.

The chain carries TRBV6-5 and TRBJ1-2; a weak D match, TRBD1 (6 bases). CDR1 MNHEY and CDR2 SVGAGI come from the germline V gene. The ends were cut back, 0 bases at V and 4 bases at J, with 12 bases in the middle. CDR3 length: 15 amino acids. Here the CDR3 DNA reads TGTGCCAGCAGTTACTCGGGAGCAGGGGCCTATGGCTACACCTTC. It specifies CASSYSGAGAYGYTF.

The rearrangement links TRBV11-3 to TRBJ2-1, with 9 bases that match TRBD1. There are 16 residues in the CDR3. V was pared by 1 base and J by 2 bases, with 3 bases of the junction left unmatched. From germline, CDR1 is SGHNT and CDR2 YENEEA. Here the CDR3 reads CASSLGGQGPYNEQFF. CDR3 nucleotide sequence: TGTGCCAGCAGCTTAGGGGGACAGGGCCCCTACAATGAGCAGTTCTTC.

This chain links TRBV2 with TRBJ2-2; TRBD1 is a possible D gene (5 bases). The V gene lost 2 bases and the J gene lost 6 bases, with 10 bases spanning the gap. The germline V gene encodes CDR1 SNHLY and CDR2 FYNNEI. The CDR3 extends over 14 amino acids. Here the CDR3 DNA reads TGTGCCAGCAGTGAAAGGGAAGGGGCCGGGGAGCTGTTTTTT. Amino acids: CASSEREGAGELFF.

This clone was counted a few times. The chain combines TRBV7-2 with TRBJ2-1; tentative D call: TRBD1 (5 bases). The CDR3 loop spans 13 amino acids. Germline V gene data show CDR1 as SGHTA and CDR2 as FQGNSA. V was clipped by 5 bases and J by 10 bases, with 15 bases between them. The CDR3 DNA sequence: TGTGCCAGCAGCGACCGACTGGGGCGAGAGCAGTTCTTC. This codes for CASSDRLGREQFF. The variable domain in full, with the rest retrieved from reference TRBV7-2 and TRBJ2-1, is GAGVSQSPSNKVTEKGKDVELRCDPISGHTALYWYRQSLGQGLEFLIYFQGNSAPDKSGLPSDRFSAERTGGSVSTLTIQRTQQEDSAVYLCASSDRLGREQFFGPGTRLTVL.

The J gene is TRBJ2-3, the V gene TRBV5-1; 12 bases match TRBD2. CDR1 and CDR2 (germline): SGHRS, YFSETQ. The CDR3 runs to 16 residues. J lost 2 bases, V lost 4 bases, and 5 bases had no gene match. CDR3 residues: CASSASSGRATDTQYF. CDR3 in DNA: TGCGCCAGCAGCGCCTCTAGCGGGAGGGCCACAGATACGCAGTATTTT. Based on the CDR3 plus reference TRBV5-1 and TRBJ2-3, the full variable domain is KAGVTQTPRYLIKTRGQQVTLSCSPISGHRSVSWYQQTPGQGLQFLFEYFSETQRNKGNFPGRFSGRQFSNSRSEMNVSTLELGDSALYLCASSASSGRATDTQYFGPGTRLTVL.

The chain links TRBV5-4 to TRBJ2-7; 8 bases are shared with TRBD1. In germline, CDR1 is SGHNT, CDR2 YYREEE (reference sequence). With 4 bases clipped from V and 7 bases from J, the junction kept 10 bases outside the gene matches. This CDR3 region has 14 residues. CDR3: CASSTRDRPPEQYF. The CDR3 coding sequence is TGTGCCAGCAGCACCCGGGACAGGCCGCCTGAGCAGTACTTC.